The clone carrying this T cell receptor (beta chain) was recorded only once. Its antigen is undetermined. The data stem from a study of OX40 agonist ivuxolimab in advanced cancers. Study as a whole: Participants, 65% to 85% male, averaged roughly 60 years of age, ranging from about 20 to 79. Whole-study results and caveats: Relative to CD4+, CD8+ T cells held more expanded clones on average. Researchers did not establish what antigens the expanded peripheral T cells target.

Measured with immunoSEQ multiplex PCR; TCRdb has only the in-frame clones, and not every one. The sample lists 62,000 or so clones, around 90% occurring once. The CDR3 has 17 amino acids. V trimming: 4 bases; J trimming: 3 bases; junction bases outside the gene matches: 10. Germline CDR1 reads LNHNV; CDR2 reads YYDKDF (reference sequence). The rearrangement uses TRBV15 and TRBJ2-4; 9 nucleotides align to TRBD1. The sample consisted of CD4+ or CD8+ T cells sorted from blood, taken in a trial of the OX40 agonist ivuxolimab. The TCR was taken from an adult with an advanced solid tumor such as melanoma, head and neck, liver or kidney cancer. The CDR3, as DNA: TGTGCCACCAGCATTTGGGGGACAGGGTGGGACAAAAACATTCAGTACTTC. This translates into CATSIWGTGWDKNIQYF.